The 6 T cell receptor beta chains below all came from one sample that was sequenced in a study of T-cell reconstitution after alpha-beta-depleted transplantation in children. Unique molecular identifiers were incorporated into the prepared TCRbeta library. One entry per CDR3 protein results from TCRdb running MiXCR on the PCR reads. The sample shows thousands of distinct CDR3 sequences, roughly 13% of them seen only once. Material: PBMCs, mostly from graft donor cells, obtained 60 days after TCRalphabeta/CD19-depleted stem cell transplant. These receptors were taken from a patient aged 2 to 9 who had a stem cell transplant for inherited bone marrow failure, so the T cells may come from the graft donor.

This clonotype was counted many times. The rearrangement joins TRBV5-1 to TRBJ1-5; unclear D gene. CDR1 SGHRS and CDR2 YFSETQ come from the germline V gene. V lost 1 base to trimming and J lost 2 bases, with 10 bases between them. The CDR3 runs 15 residues. DNA of the CDR3: TGCGCCAGCAGCTTGTTGCGGGAGGGCAATCAGCCCCAGCATTTT. Residues: CASSLLREGNQPQHF.

This clonotype has a count of ten or more. The chain employs TRBV5-5 and TRBJ1-1; no definite D call. V dropped 0 bases and J dropped 1 base, with 19 bases sitting between them. The CDR3 runs to 18 residues. Germline V gene data show CDR1 as SGHKS and CDR2 as YYEKEE (reference sequence). CDR3 sequence reads: CASSLEGWASRRNTEAFF. The DNA of the CDR3 is TGTGCCAGCAGCTTGGAGGGATGGGCCAGCCGGCGGAACACTGAAGCTTTCTTT.

The chain combines TRBV12-3 or TRBV12-4 with TRBJ2-1, with 13 bases that match TRBD2. The CDR3 is made up of 17 amino acids. V gave up 6 bases and J gave up 4 bases; unmatched junction bases: 9. The CDR3 protein is CASSRGGTSGAYNEQFF. The CDR3 nucleotides read TGTGCCAGCAGCCGGGGCGGGACTAGCGGGGCTTACAATGAGCAGTTCTTC.

This clonotype rates as large. This rearrangement joins TRBV5-1 to TRBJ2-5, with TRBD1 identical over 9 bases. The length of the CDR3 is 16 residues. The germline CDR1 and CDR2 sequences are SGHRS and YFSETQ. With 3 bases clipped from V and 2 bases from J, the junction kept 8 bases outside the gene matches. CDR3 amino acids: CASSSGGQGIQETQYF. The CDR3 DNA reads as TGCGCCAGCAGCTCCGGGGGACAGGGAATACAAGAGACCCAGTACTTC. Supplemented by reference TRBV5-1 and TRBJ2-5, the full variable domain reads KAGVTQTPRYLIKTRGQQVTLSCSPISGHRSVSWYQQTPGQGLQFLFEYFSETQRNKGNFPGRFSGRQFSNSRSEMNVSTLELGDSALYLCASSSGGQGIQETQYFGPGTRLLVL.

In this sample, this clonotype turned up many times. The V gene is TRBV29-1, the J gene TRBJ2-2; D is possibly TRBD2 (6 bases). V was pared by 7 bases and J by 1 base, with 16 bases between. Germline assignment: CDR1 SQVTM and CDR2 ANQGSEA. The CDR3 is 15 amino acids. As DNA, the CDR3 is TGCAGCGCCGGGACTTACTTGGAGAACACCGGGGAGCTGTTTTTT. Translation: CSAGTYLENTGELFF.

At least ten counts were recorded for this clonotype. The chain uses TRBV5-1 and TRBJ1-4; D gene unclear. This CDR3 has 16 amino acids. CDR1 is SGHRS, CDR2 YFSETQ, per germline. V lost 1 base, J lost 5 bases, and 15 bases lay in between. CDR3 DNA: TGCGCCAGCAGCTTGCGTGTGCGGACTTCAAATGAAAAACTGTTTTTT. Protein product: CASSLRVRTSNEKLFF.